This TCR beta chain originates from a study of blood T cell repertoires in COVID-19. Study as a whole: PBMCs, B-cell-depleted T cells, or T cells provided the cDNA or gDNA that made up the material.

Some clones are missing from TCRdb's copy, which holds only in-frame ones; the method was immunoSEQ multiplex PCR. Among about 320,000 clones listed, roughly 85% were seen once. The receptor comes from a human donor in a cohort sampled during active COVID-19. The specimen was peripheral blood.

Written as DNA, the CDR3 is TGCGCCAGCAGAGTGCGGGGGGGCCTCTACAATGAGCAGTTCTTC. Its protein is CASRVRGGLYNEQFF. The V gene is TRBV10-2, the J gene TRBJ2-1; TRBD2 matches at 9 bases. The CDR3 runs 15 residues. Germline V lookup: CDR1 WSHSY, CDR2 SAAADI. The ends lost 6 bases at V and 3 bases at J; junction bases unmatched: 6.